This T cell receptor beta chain stems from a study of Graves' ophthalmopathy and Graves' hyperthyroidism. RNA transcripts provided the template for amplifying TCR beta CDR3 regions. Second-round multiplex PCR followed a first-round RT-PCR using HTBI primers. MiXCR, applied by TCRdb to the multiplex PCR reads, yields one record per CDR3 protein. The table shows 200,000 to 250,000 distinct CDR3 sequences, with around 50% occurring only once. Study outcomes and limitations: Ophthalmopathy progression was predicted with 70.59% sensitivity and approximately 72% specificity.

Those donors who had ophthalmopathy presented with moderate-to-severe activity, a CAS of ≥3, a NOSPECS of ≥4 and a duration under 3 months. Patients with other autoimmune diseases, uncontrolled infections, pregnancy or lactation were excluded. The PBMCs originated from around 10 ml of fresh peripheral blood. This clonotype turned up a few times. Its antigen is as yet unknown. Input material: peripheral blood. The TCR was taken from an adult man with Graves' ophthalmopathy.

The CDR3 reads CASSIQGAPNTEAFF. CDR3 coding DNA: TGTGCCAGCAGCATACAGGGGGCTCCGAACACTGAAGCTTTCTTT. The rearrangement uses TRBV11-2 and TRBJ1-1; 9 bases fit TRBD1. The germline gives CDR1 SGHAT, CDR2 FQNNGV. V was pared by 5 bases and J by 1 base, with 5 bases of the junction left unmatched. The CDR3 is made up of 15 amino acids. Together with reference TRBV11-2 and TRBJ1-1, the CDR3 gives the full variable domain: EAGVAQSPRYKIIEKRQSVAFWCNPISGHATLYWYQQILGQGPKLLIQFQNNGVVDDSQLPKDRFSAERLKGVDSTLKIQPAKLEDSAVYLCASSIQGAPNTEAFFGQGTRLTVV.